The sequence of this T cell receptor beta chain was determined in a study of CD8+CD57+ T cells in acquired aplastic anemia. Study background: Each DNA sample taken from sorted CD4+ and CD8+ cells came to 3 to 4 ug on average. Study-level points and caveats: In common between the patients and the controls were approximately 30 CD8+ CDR3 sequences.

Investigators profiled TCR beta VDJ and CDR3 from genomic DNA template. One entry per CDR3 protein results from TCRdb running MiXCR on the reads. The sample shows 400,000 to 600,000 distinct CDR3 sequences, 25% to 40% of them seen only once. Germline-derived CDR1 and CDR2 are WSHSY and SAAADI. The CDR3 consists of 15 residues. V trimming: 9 bases; J trimming: 7 bases; junction bases outside the gene matches: 11. About this clonotype itself: Its antigen is not known.

Selection for sequencing was limited to patients who had shown CD8+CD57+ cell expansion by flow cytometry. In all patients, the disease was severe acquired aplastic anemia. Patient blood was sampled before any therapy had been received. The sequence derives from a human donor with aplastic anemia. Sequenced: sorted CD4+, CD8+, or CD8+CD57+ T cells (not recorded which) from PBMCs. The rearrangement joins TRBV10-2 to TRBJ2-3, with 12 bases identical to TRBD2. CDR3 in DNA: TGCGCCAGTACCCCTAGCGGGGGGGGGGTAAATACGCAGTATTTT. The encoded protein is CASTPSGGGVNTQYF.